The sequence of this TCR beta chain was determined in a study of T cells and copy number aberrations in small-cell lung cancer. Measured with immunoSEQ multiplex PCR; TCRdb has only the in-frame clones, and not every one. The table lists fewer than 10,000 clones, about three quarters of them singletons. V was clipped by 5 bases and J by 0 bases, with 12 bases between them. CDR1 and CDR2 (germline): SGHTA, FQGNSA. The CDR3 loop spans 15 amino acids. The sequence came from a man aged 60 to 69 with small cell lung cancer. The source material was normal tissue next to the tumor. The chain couples TRBV7-2 to TRBJ2-3; the D is unclear. CDR3: CASSLRPPSTDTQYF. The CDR3, as DNA: TGTGCCAGCAGCCTCCGACCTCCAAGCACAGATACGCAGTATTTT.